Below, 29 T cell receptor beta chains from the same sample are listed, as sequenced in a study of breast tumors, draining lymph nodes, adjacent tissues (dated by TCRdb to 2016 to 2017). The axillary draining lymph nodes of breast cancer patients were the source of the lymph node samples. Libraries came from multiplex PCR. Data came from an Illumina HiSeq 2000. The public reads were reprocessed in TCRdb via fastp at Q25 and MiXCR, keeping in-frame beta chains. Rows are combined by CDR3 protein, so each entry shows the most common genes and DNA. The sample includes about 230,000 distinct CDR3 sequences, with approximately 31% observed a single time. Jointly, the top ten make up around 1.4% of the sample. Sequenced sample: axillary lymph node tissue. Every receptor here comes from a female donor with breast cancer. Some clones in this sample may be carry-over from other donors' samples.

The sample holds many counts of this clonotype. The chain has TRBV30 and TRBJ1-5, with TRBD1 identical over 9 bases. CDR3 length: 15 amino acids. Trimming removed 2 bases from V and 3 bases from J; junction bases left unmatched: 5. Per germline, CDR1 GTSNPN and CDR2 SVGIG (reference sequence). The CDR3 DNA follows: TGTGCCTGGAGTATGGGACAGGGAAACAATCAGCCCCAGCATTTT. Translated: CAWSMGQGNNQPQHF.

This clonotype appeared many times. The chain combines TRBV24-1 with TRBJ2-1, with D possibly TRBD1 on 6 matching bases. The CDR3 spans 18 residues. V lost 1 base and J lost 7, with 22 bases in between. Germline CDR1 is KGHDR and CDR2 is SFDVKD. CDR3 DNA sequence: TGTGCCACCAGTGATTTTGGTCGGCAGGGCAGGGGCAGGAATGAGCAGTTCTTC. Translation: CATSDFGRQGRGRNEQFF.

J is TRBJ2-6 and V is TRBV5-8; TRBD2 matches at 9 bases. CDR1 and CDR2 from the germline V gene are SGHTS and YDEGEE. The CDR3 loop spans 16 amino acids. Germline trimming cut 4 bases from V and 3 bases from J; bases unmatched to any gene: 5. The CDR3 loop is CASSPSSGSGANVLTF. CDR3 sequence (DNA): TGTGCCAGCAGCCCGAGTAGCGGGAGTGGGGCCAACGTCCTGACTTTC. Complete variable domain (other parts from reference TRBV5-8 and TRBJ2-6): EAGVTQSPTHLIKTRGQQATLRCSPISGHTSVYWYQQALGLGLQFLLWYDEGEERNRGNFPPRFSGRQFPNYSSELNVNALELEDSALYLCASSPSSGSGANVLTFGAGSRLTVL.

The chain recombines TRBV28 with TRBJ2-7; D not certain. The CDR3 has 13 residues. The germline V gene has CDR1 MDHEN and CDR2 SYDVKM. V shed 4 bases and J shed 6 bases, with 13 bases lying between them. The CDR3 coding sequence is TGTGCCAGCAGTTCCACTACCCTTGGCGAGCAGTACTTC. Translation gives CASSSTTLGEQYF.

This clonotype occurred many times. This chain connects TRBV12-3 or TRBV12-4 to TRBJ1-5, with D perhaps TRBD1 (6 bases). V lost 10 bases, J lost 6 bases, and 13 bases lay in between. This CDR3 spans 12 amino acids. DNA of the CDR3: TGTGCCACAGGGGTCTCGGGTCAGCCCCAGCATTTT. Residues: CATGVSGQPQHF.

In this sample, this clonotype turned up many times. A much larger clone sits a single nucleotide away, making a read error possible. The chain uses TRBV20-1 and TRBJ2-5; TRBD1 or TRBD2 may be the D gene (5 bases each). The CDR3 runs to 12 residues. The germline V gene encodes CDR1 DFQATT and CDR2 SNEGSKA (reference sequence). The CDR3 region has the DNA TGCAGTGCTTCGACCCTGAGAGGGACCCCGTACTTC. The encoded protein is CSASTLRGTPYF.

This clonotype was seen at least ten times. The chain employs TRBV10-2 and TRBJ1-6, with 9 bases that match TRBD1. Germline trimming cut 6 bases from V and 9 bases from J; bases unmatched to any gene: 6. The CDR3 length is 14 residues. Germline CDR1 and CDR2: WSHSY and SAAADI. The CDR3 DNA reads as TGCGCCAGCAGAAAAGACAGGGGGGGTTCACCCCTCCACTTT. Amino acids: CASRKDRGGSPLHF.

This clonotype was seen at least ten times. The gene calls are TRBV24-1 and TRBJ2-1; D is uncertain. Trimming removed 9 bases at V and 0 bases at J, with 8 bases between. This CDR3 has 13 residues. Looked up from germline, CDR1 is KGHDR and CDR2 is SFDVKD. CDR3 bases: TGTGCCACCGAGGCCAGCTCCTACAATGAGCAGTTCTTC. Protein sequence: CATEASSYNEQFF.

This clonotype was recorded many times. The rearrangement uses TRBV6-1 and TRBJ2-7; the match to TRBD2 covers 10 bases. Trimming took 3 bases from V and 3 from J; bases not matched to a gene: 5. Germline values: CDR1 MNHNS, CDR2 SASEGT. The CDR3 is 15 residues long. CDR3: CASSDWTSGSYEQYF. The CDR3 DNA is TGTGCCAGCAGTGACTGGACTAGCGGAAGCTACGAGCAGTACTTC.

A word on this clonotype: An end of the junction differs from the germline gene, which may be a read error. The genes are TRBV10-3 and TRBJ2-6; D not resolved. In germline, CDR1 is ENHRY, CDR2 SYGVKD. This CDR3 is built from 13 residues. In DNA form, the CDR3 reads TGTGCCATCAGCGAGTCTGGGGCCAACGTCCTGACTTTC. Translated, it gives CAISESGANVLTF.

Worth noting for this clonotype: The junction does not match germline at one end; this may be a read error. The chain joins TRBV7-9 to TRBJ1-4; 9 nucleotides align to TRBD1. The CDR3 runs 15 residues. Germline CDR1 is SEHNR and CDR2 is FQNEAQ (reference sequence). The CDR3 region has the DNA TGTGCCAGCAAAGGTGGGGGGACAGGGAGTGAAAAACCGTTTTTT. Encoded protein: CASKGGGTGSEKPFF.

This chain uses TRBV2 with TRBJ1-3; the D is unclear. V shed 1 base and J shed 8 bases, with 15 bases lying between them. The CDR3 runs 15 residues. Germline assignment: CDR1 SNHLY and CDR2 FYNNEI. CDR3 amino acids: CASSEGERHGYTIYF. For the CDR3, the DNA is TGTGCCAGCAGTGAAGGGGAGCGGCATGGCTACACCATATATTTT.

With respect to this clonotype: Because the CDR3 is missing its conserved closing phenylalanine or tryptophan, this is likely a read error. The chain links TRBV7-2 to TRBJ2-7; D is perhaps TRBD2 (5 bases). Per germline, CDR1 SGHTA and CDR2 FQGNSA. CDR3 length: 14 amino acids. V was pared by 0 bases and J by 3 bases, with 9 bases between. The CDR3 region has the DNA TGTACCAGCAGCTTAGCGGCTAGCAACTACGAGCAGTACTCC. Amino acids: CTSSLAASNYEQYS.

This clonotype was counted many times. The V call is TRBV29-1, the J call TRBJ2-5; D is possibly TRBD2 (7 bases). Trimming shortened V by 3 bases and J by 5 bases, and 13 bases separated the two germline ends. CDR3 size: 13 residues. Looked up from germline, CDR1 is SQVTM and CDR2 is ANQGSEA. The DNA of the CDR3 is TGCAGCGTTGAGTCAAGGGGGGGGGAGACCCAGTACTTC. Amino acid sequence: CSVESRGGETQYF.

This clonotype came up a few times. This chain joins TRBV19 and TRBJ1-1, with a tentative D call TRBD1 (5 bases). The CDR3 spans 14 residues. From germline, CDR1 is LNHDA and CDR2 SQIVND (reference sequence). Trimming removed 7 bases at V and 3 bases at J, with 15 bases between. CDR3 residues: CASTPGYLDTEAFF. DNA for the CDR3: TGTGCCAGTACCCCAGGGTATTTGGACACTGAAGCTTTCTTT.

Concerning this clonotype: This may be a read error, as it is one base from a much larger clone. V gene TRBV20-1 combines with J gene TRBJ1-2; TRBD1 agrees at 8 bases. After removal of 0 bases from V and 0 bases from J, the junction contained 6 bases not matched to a gene. The CDR3 has 16 amino acids. The germline V gene encodes CDR1 DFQATT and CDR2 SNEGSKA (reference sequence). CDR3 sequence (DNA): TGCAGTGCTAGAGAGGGCCGGGACAGGACTAACTATGGCTACACCTTC. Amino acid sequence: CSAREGRDRTNYGYTF.

This clonotype was counted once. A much larger clone lies one base from this, so it may be a read error. The genes are TRBV6-1 and TRBJ2-2; D possibly corresponds to TRBD1 (6 bases). Trimming took 4 bases from V and 13 from J, leaving 19 bases between them. CDR1 MNHNS and CDR2 SASEGT come from the germline V gene. The CDR3 length is 14 residues. Here the CDR3 reads CASSATDRPRRLFF. CDR3 nucleotide sequence: TGTGCCAGCAGTGCAACCGACAGGCCTCGTAGGCTGTTTTTT.

The chain has TRBV7-2 and TRBJ2-2, with a possible D match to TRBD2 (6 bases). CDR3 size: 15 residues. V was shortened by 2 bases and J by 6 bases, with 13 bases between the two germline ends. Per germline, CDR1 SGHTA and CDR2 FQGNSA. This CDR3 is CASSLTGSGAGELFF. CDR3 nucleotide sequence: TGTGCCAGCAGCTTAACCGGGAGTGGGGCCGGGGAGCTGTTTTTT.

A single count supports this clonotype. The rearrangement uses TRBV20-1 and TRBJ1-2; 9 nucleotides agree with TRBD1. Germline V lookup: CDR1 DFQATT, CDR2 SNEGSKA (reference sequence). The CDR3 has 14 amino acids. V lost 5 bases to trimming and J lost 5 bases; unmatched junction nucleotides: 9. CDR3 protein: CSAPHWDREYGYTF. The CDR3 bases are TGCAGTGCTCCTCATTGGGACAGGGAATATGGCTACACCTTC.

On this clonotype: The CDR3 does not close with the conserved phenylalanine or tryptophan, likely indicating a read error. J is TRBJ1-3 and V is TRBV12-5; perhaps TRBD1 as D (5 bases). The CDR3 covers 18 residues. The V end was cut by 4 bases, the J end by 0 bases, with 19 bases between. The germline CDR1 and CDR2 sequences are LGHNT and FRNRAP. CDR3 sequence reads: CASGSVLAGPSSGNTIYL. As DNA, the CDR3 is TGTGCTAGTGGTTCGGTATTGGCGGGGCCTTCCTCTGGAAACACCATATATCTT.

This clonotype was detected ten times or more. This chain joins TRBV12-3 or TRBV12-4 and TRBJ2-6; the match to TRBD1 covers 7 bases. The junction had 6 bases not matched to a gene; V was cut back by 5 bases and J by 2 bases. This CDR3 is 16 amino acids long. The DNA for the CDR3 is TGTGCCAGCAGTACCCAGACAGGGACTGGGGCCAACGTCCTGACTTTC. Amino acid sequence: CASSTQTGTGANVLTF.

With respect to this clonotype: This CDR3 is missing its conserved last phenylalanine or tryptophan, likely due to a read error. The V call is TRBV19, the J call TRBJ1-6; 8 bases are shared with TRBD1. Trimming cost V 4 bases and J 10 bases; bases outside gene matches: 12. The CDR3 runs 16 residues. Germline lookup yields CDR1 LNHDA and CDR2 SQIVND (reference sequence). CDR3 loop: CASSRGQGVTSSPLHS. The CDR3 DNA sequence: TGTGCCAGTAGTAGAGGACAGGGAGTAACAAGCTCACCCCTCCACTCT.

This clonotype showed up many times. The chain employs TRBV9 and TRBJ2-7, with D perhaps matching TRBD1 or TRBD2 (5 bases each). CDR3 length: 15 residues. CDR1 is SGDLS, CDR2 YYNGEE, per germline. The ends were cut back, 4 bases at V and 4 bases at J, with 18 bases in the middle. CDR3 coding DNA: TGTGCCAGCAGCACCGCCAGGGAGTTAGGGTACGAGCAGTACTTC. The encoded protein is CASSTARELGYEQYF.

This clonotype has ten or more counts. This rearrangement joins TRBV20-1 to TRBJ2-3; 9 bases line up with TRBD2. V shed 0 bases, J shed 2 bases, and the junction held 6 bases outside the gene matches. The CDR3 consists of 16 residues. The germline V gene encodes CDR1 DFQATT and CDR2 SNEGSKA (reference sequence). The CDR3 DNA sequence: TGCAGTGCTAGAGAGCTACTAGCGGGTCTCACAGATACGCAGTATTTT. Amino acid sequence: CSARELLAGLTDTQYF.

The genes are TRBV5-1 and TRBJ2-1, with D possibly TRBD2 on 6 matching bases. V shed 4 bases and J shed 13 bases, with 18 bases lying between them. The germline V gene encodes CDR1 SGHRS and CDR2 YFSETQ. The CDR3 contains 13 residues. The CDR3 protein is CASSPGSGNGQFF. CDR3 bases: TGCGCCAGCAGCCCCGGGAGTGGGAATGGCCAGTTCTTC.

This clonotype was seen repeatedly, ten times or more. The rearrangement uses TRBV6-6 and TRBJ2-5; D is uncertain. The V end lost 7 bases, the J end lost 0 bases, and 9 bases lay between the germline ends. Germline V lookup: CDR1 MNHNY, CDR2 SVGAGI (reference sequence). The CDR3 has 13 residues. The CDR3 DNA follows: TGTGCCAGCACCCCGGCCAACCAAGAGACCCAGTACTTC. It encodes CASTPANQETQYF.

In the case of this clonotype: One end of the junction is discordant with germline, which a read error may explain. The V and J genes are TRBV11-2 and TRBJ2-2, with D perhaps matching TRBD2 (5 bases). CDR3 size: 14 residues. Germline V gives CDR1 SGHAT, CDR2 FQNNGV. The CDR3 loop is CASSHGPATGELVF. The CDR3 coding sequence is TGCGCCAGCAGCCACGGGCCGGCCACCGGGGAGCTGGTTTTT.

The chain joins TRBV7-2 to TRBJ2-5, with D perhaps TRBD2 (6 bases). Germline-derived CDR1 and CDR2 are SGHTA and FQGNSA. The CDR3 is 15 residues long. V was cut by 5 bases and J by 1 base, with 14 bases left in between. CDR3 loop: CASSRRFSGQETQYF. The CDR3 nucleotides are TGTGCCAGCAGCAGACGGTTTAGCGGCCAAGAGACCCAGTACTTC. Supplemented by reference TRBV7-2 and TRBJ2-5, the full variable domain reads GAGVSQSPSNKVTEKGKDVELRCDPISGHTALYWYRQSLGQGLEFLIYFQGNSAPDKSGLPSDRFSAERTGGSVSTLTIQRTQQEDSAVYLCASSRRFSGQETQYFGPGTRLLVL.

The chain joins TRBV5-1 to TRBJ1-4; D may be TRBD1 (5 bases). V dropped 4 bases and J dropped 5 bases, with 21 bases sitting between them. Germline V CDR1 and CDR2: SGHRS, YFSETQ. This CDR3 region has 17 residues. In DNA form, the CDR3 reads TGCGCCAGCAGCGGATTCGGGACTAGCGGATACAATGAAAAACTGTTTTTT. Its translation: CASSGFGTSGYNEKLFF.